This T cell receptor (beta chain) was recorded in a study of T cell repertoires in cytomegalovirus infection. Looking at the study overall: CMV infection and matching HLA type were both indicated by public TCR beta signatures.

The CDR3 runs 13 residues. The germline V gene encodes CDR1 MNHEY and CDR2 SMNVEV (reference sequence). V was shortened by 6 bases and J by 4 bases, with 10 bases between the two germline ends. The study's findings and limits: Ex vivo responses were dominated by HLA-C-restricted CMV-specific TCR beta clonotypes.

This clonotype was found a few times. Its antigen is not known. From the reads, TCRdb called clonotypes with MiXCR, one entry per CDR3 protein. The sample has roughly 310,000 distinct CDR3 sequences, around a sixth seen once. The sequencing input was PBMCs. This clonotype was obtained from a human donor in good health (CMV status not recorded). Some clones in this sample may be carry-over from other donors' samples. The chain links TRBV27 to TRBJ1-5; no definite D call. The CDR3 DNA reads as TGTGCCAGCAGCGGAGAGTTAAATCAGCCCCAGCATTTT. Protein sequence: CASSGELNQPQHF.